A single sample gave rise to the 26 T cell receptor beta chains below, sequenced in a study of early T cells in non-severe SARS-CoV-2 infection. Via MiXCR, TCRdb re-called the 5' RACE reads, giving one row per CDR3 protein. The sample lists more than 70,000 distinct CDR3 sequences; approximately 10% were seen once. Source: whole blood, taken at baseline. The receptors come from an adult who was a healthcare worker with PCR-confirmed SARS-CoV-2 infection or an uninfected control (not recorded which).

The rearrangement links TRBV7-3 to TRBJ2-5; TRBD2 matches 9 bases. The CDR3 spans 15 residues. Germline V gene data show CDR1 as SGHTA and CDR2 as FQGTGA. Unmatched junction bases numbered 3, after V lost 2 bases and J lost 2 bases. CDR3 loop: CASSLDSGGQETQYF. The CDR3 bases are TGTGCCAGCAGCTTAGACAGCGGGGGGCAAGAGACCCAGTACTTC.

The chain couples TRBV18 to TRBJ1-6, with D possibly matching TRBD1 (5 bases). V shed 2 bases and J shed 7 bases, with 9 bases lying between them. The CDR3 is 14 residues long. Per germline, CDR1 KGHSH and CDR2 LQKENI. The CDR3 DNA reads TGTGCCAGCTCACCATCAGACAGAAATTCACCCCTCCACTTT. Amino acids: CASSPSDRNSPLHF. Full variable domain (rest looked up from reference TRBV18 and TRBJ1-6): NAGVMQNPRHLVRRRGQEARLRCSPMKGHSHVYWYRQLPEEGLKFMVYLQKENIIDESGMPKERFSAEFPKEGPSILRIQQVVRGDSAAYFCASSPSDRNSPLHFGNGTRLTVT.

This clonotype was seen more than once but under ten times. This chain links TRBV12-3 or TRBV12-4 with TRBJ2-5; D might be TRBD2 (6 bases). V was shortened by 7 bases and J by 4 bases, with 16 bases between the two germline ends. The CDR3 has 14 residues. CDR3 DNA: TGTGCCAGCACTAGCGCGGTGCGGGGAGAGACCCAGTACTTC. Translated: CASTSAVRGETQYF.

The J gene is TRBJ1-2, the V gene TRBV6-2 or TRBV6-3; D gene ambiguous. The CDR3 covers 11 residues. Trimming removed 4 bases at V and 0 bases at J, with 0 bases between. Germline V gene data show CDR1 as MNHEY and CDR2 as SVGEGT. The CDR3 nucleotides read TGTGCCAGCAGTTCTAACTATGGCTACACCTTC. Translated: CASSSNYGYTF.

This clonotype occurred many times. The V call is TRBV5-1, the J call TRBJ1-6; 7 positions match TRBD1. V was pared by 1 base and J by 7 bases, with 8 bases of the junction left unmatched. The CDR3 sequence is 16 residues long. Germline CDR1 reads SGHRS; CDR2 reads YFSETQ. DNA for the CDR3: TGCGCCAGCAGCTTGACCCCAACAGGGGCGAATTCACCCCTCCACTTT. Translation gives CASSLTPTGANSPLHF.

The rearrangement uses TRBV20-1 and TRBJ2-3, with TRBD2 matching over 8 bases. J lost 1 base, V lost 3 bases, and 3 bases had no gene match. The germline V gene has CDR1 DFQATT and CDR2 SNEGSKA (reference sequence). This CDR3 contains 14 residues. The chain's CDR3 is CSASWRGGTDTQYF. CDR3 nucleotides: TGCAGTGCTAGTTGGCGGGGGGGCACAGATACGCAGTATTTT.

This clonotype appeared many times. The gene calls are TRBV3-1 and TRBJ2-1; D uncertain. The CDR3 length is 15 residues. The V gene's germline CDR1 is LGHDT and CDR2 YNNKEL (reference sequence). Trimming took off 2 bases at V and 8 bases at J, with 16 bases between the two ends. DNA of the CDR3: TGTGCCAGCAGCCAATTGGGTGCCCAGCTTTATGAGCAGTTCTTC. It yields the protein CASSQLGAQLYEQFF.

In its sample, this clonotype was seen a few times. The chain employs TRBV2 and TRBJ2-2, with D perhaps matching TRBD2 (5 bases). Germline V gene lookup returns CDR1 SNHLY and CDR2 FYNNEI. Trimming removed 7 bases at V and 6 bases at J, with 9 bases between. There are 12 residues in the CDR3. This CDR3 is CASTRDPGELFF. For the CDR3, the DNA is TGTGCCAGCACGAGGGATCCCGGGGAGCTGTTTTTT.

For this clonotype: A read error may be the cause here, since a much bigger clone is one base away. The conserved final phenylalanine or tryptophan is absent from the CDR3, which likely points to a read error. The J gene is TRBJ1-1, the V gene TRBV4-1, with D perhaps matching TRBD1 (6 bases). This CDR3 region has 14 residues. Trimming took 1 base from V and 4 from J, leaving 10 bases between them. Germline CDR1 is MGHRA and CDR2 is YSYEKL. The CDR3 coding sequence is TGCGCCAGCAGCCAAGTCGGGACACGCACTGAAGCTTTCTTA. Translation gives CASSQVGTRTEAFL.

V usage is TRBV11-2 and J usage is TRBJ1-3; no clear D gene. Germline V gene lookup returns CDR1 SGHAT and CDR2 FQNNGV. This CDR3 is built from 16 residues. V lost 1 base to trimming and J lost 0 bases, with 10 bases between them. The CDR3 protein is CASSLATVDSGNTIYF. CDR3 coding DNA: TGTGCCAGCAGCTTAGCCACAGTGGACTCTGGAAACACCATATATTTT.

The chain couples TRBV7-6 to TRBJ2-1; possible D gene TRBD1, 6 bases. CDR1 and CDR2 from the germline V gene are SGHVS and FNYEAQ. The CDR3 has 16 residues. Trimming pared 2 bases from V and 4 bases from J, leaving 15 bases between. The DNA for the CDR3 is TGTGCCAGCAGCTTAACCCGGACAGAAACGTACAATGAGCAGTTCTTC. Its protein product is CASSLTRTETYNEQFF. Looking up the rest from reference TRBV7-6 and TRBJ2-1 gives the full variable domain: GAGVSQSPRYKVTKRGQDVALRCDPISGHVSLYWYRQALGQGPEFLTYFNYEAQQDKSGLPNDRFSAERPEGSISTLTIQRTEQRDSAMYRCASSLTRTETYNEQFFGPGTRLTVL.

This clonotype was recorded a few times. The rearrangement joins TRBV6-5 to TRBJ1-2, with a tentative D call TRBD1 (5 bases). CDR1 and CDR2 from the germline V gene are MNHEY and SVGAGI. The CDR3 is 15 amino acids. Trimming removed 2 bases from V and 7 bases from J, with 17 bases in between. The CDR3 coding sequence is TGTGCCAGCAGTTACGGCCCAGTGAGGGGCTCTGGCTACACCTTC. This gives the protein CASSYGPVRGSGYTF.

This clonotype was counted only a few times. The chain joins TRBV11-1 to TRBJ1-1; D perhaps matches TRBD1 (6 bases). The CDR3 totals 16 residues. Germline V lookup: CDR1 SGHAT, CDR2 FQDESV (reference sequence). Deletions cut 10 bases from V and 5 bases from J, with 26 bases between. This chain's CDR3 is CATTERGGAQGTEAFF. The DNA of the CDR3 is TGTGCCACCACGGAAAGGGGGGGCGCCCAAGGGACTGAAGCTTTCTTT.

The chain is built from TRBV9 and TRBJ1-1; the match to TRBD1 covers 9 bases. Trimming at V came to 0 bases and at J to 4 bases, leaving 4 bases not matched to a gene. Germline V gives CDR1 SGDLS, CDR2 YYNGEE. The CDR3 sequence is 15 residues long. CDR3 sequence: CASSVAGQGVTEAFF. In nucleotides, the CDR3 is TGTGCCAGCAGCGTAGCGGGACAGGGCGTCACTGAAGCTTTCTTT.

In its sample, this clonotype was seen many times. V and J are TRBV5-4 and TRBJ2-1; D not resolved. Trimming pared 4 bases from V and 9 bases from J, leaving 29 bases between. Per the germline V gene, CDR1 is SGHNT and CDR2 is YYREEE (reference sequence). CDR3 length: 18 amino acids. CDR3 coding DNA: TGTGCCAGCAGCCAGGAGACCCCAGAACCCTGGACGAAGGGTGAGCAGTTCTTC. Translation gives CASSQETPEPWTKGEQFF. The full variable domain, completed using reference TRBV5-4 and TRBJ2-1, is ETGVTQSPTHLIKTRGQQVTLRCSSQSGHNTVSWYQQALGQGPQFIFQYYREEENGRGNFPPRFSGLQFPNYSSELNVNALELDDSALYLCASSQETPEPWTKGEQFFGPGTRLTVL.

The V call is TRBV11-2, the J call TRBJ2-4; D unclear. Germline values: CDR1 SGHAT, CDR2 FQNNGV. Trimming removed 3 bases from V and 7 bases from J, with 7 bases in between. This CDR3 region has 12 residues. The CDR3 protein is CASSFEVNIQYF. CDR3 coding DNA: TGTGCCAGCAGCTTCGAGGTTAACATTCAGTACTTC.

This clonotype has at least ten counts. The genes are TRBV14 and TRBJ2-3; the D gene is possibly TRBD2 (5 bases). Germline V gives CDR1 SGHDN, CDR2 FVKESK. V was pared by 3 bases and J by 6 bases, with 28 bases between. The CDR3 has 19 amino acids. In nucleotides, the CDR3 is TGTGCCAGCAGCCACAGCGGTATTAGTCTGGGATTTGTTTCGGATACGCAGTATTTT. It translates to CASSHSGISLGFVSDTQYF.

This clonotype occurred many times. Here the CDR3 DNA reads TGTGCCAGCAGCTCCTATACGACGCGGGGCGCGTATGGCTACACCTTC. Translation gives CASSSYTTRGAYGYTF. The J gene is TRBJ1-2, the V gene TRBV11-2; a possible D gene is TRBD1 (5 bases). V was pared by 4 bases and J by 5 bases, with 20 bases between. Looked up from germline, CDR1 is SGHAT and CDR2 is FQNNGV. CDR3 length: 16 residues.

The chain has TRBV3-1 and TRBJ1-6; possible D gene TRBD1, 6 bases. CDR1 is LGHDT and CDR2 is YNNKEL in the germline V gene (reference sequence). Trimming stripped 1 base from V and 5 bases from J, with 6 bases between. CDR3 length: 14 amino acids. The CDR3 DNA reads TGTGCCAGCAGCCAAGGACAGGATAATTCACCCCTCCACTTT. It is translated as CASSQGQDNSPLHF.

In its sample, this clonotype was seen a few times. CDR3 amino acids: CASSLSSGGAAEQFF. DNA for the CDR3: TGTGCCAGCAGTTTAAGTAGCGGGGGGGCTGCTGAGCAGTTCTTC. V gene TRBV12-3 or TRBV12-4 combines with J gene TRBJ2-1, with 11 bases that match TRBD2. With V trimmed by 2 bases and J by 9 bases, 6 bases remained unmatched. This CDR3 comprises 15 residues.

In DNA form, the CDR3 reads TGTGCCAGCAGCTTAGACGGGACTGCAAACATTCAGTACTTC. It encodes CASSLDGTANIQYF. The chain has TRBV7-2 and TRBJ2-4, with D perhaps TRBD2 (6 bases). V was clipped by 1 base and J by 6 bases, with 10 bases between them. CDR3 size: 14 residues. Germline lookup yields CDR1 SGHTA and CDR2 FQGNSA.

The sample holds many counts of this clonotype. The chain joins TRBV7-2 to TRBJ2-7; TRBD1 agrees at 7 bases. The CDR3 contains 15 residues. Trimming took 1 base from V and 2 from J; bases not matched to a gene: 5. Germline CDR1 is SGHTA and CDR2 is FQGNSA. The CDR3 sequence: CASSLGWGQTYEQYF. In nucleotides, the CDR3 is TGTGCCAGCAGCTTAGGATGGGGACAGACCTACGAGCAGTACTTC.

This clonotype was counted ten times or more. This chain uses TRBV6-1 with TRBJ2-3; 7 nucleotides match TRBD1. The length of the CDR3 is 15 residues. Germline lookup yields CDR1 MNHNS and CDR2 SASEGT. After removal of 6 bases from V and 4 bases from J, the junction contained 10 bases not matched to a gene. Here the CDR3 DNA reads TGTGCCAGCAGCGCACTGGTAGGGGGCGCAGATACGCAGTATTTT. Protein: CASSALVGGADTQYF.

V is TRBV9 and J is TRBJ2-6; no firm D call. Germline lookup yields CDR1 SGDLS and CDR2 YYNGEE. V gave up 0 bases and J gave up 0 bases, with 4 bases separating them. The CDR3 consists of 15 residues. CDR3 region: CASSVGSSGANVLTF. The CDR3 region has the DNA TGTGCCAGCAGCGTAGGGAGCTCTGGGGCCAACGTCCTGACTTTC. Full variable domain (missing parts from reference TRBV9 and TRBJ2-6): DSGVTQTPKHLITATGQRVTLRCSPRSGDLSVYWYQQSLDQGLQFLIQYYNGEERAKGNILERFSAQQFPDLHSELNLSSLELGDSALYFCASSVGSSGANVLTFGAGSRLTVL.

The sample holds a few counts of this clonotype. The chain employs TRBV28 and TRBJ1-4, with D possibly being TRBD1 (5 bases). CDR1 MDHEN and CDR2 SYDVKM come from the germline V gene. There are 16 residues in the CDR3. V lost 2 bases and J 4 bases, leaving 14 bases between the germline ends. As DNA, the CDR3 is TGTGCCAGCAGTTTACTTAGCCCGGGACTTAATGAAAAACTGTTTTTT. Amino acid sequence: CASSLLSPGLNEKLFF.

This clonotype occurred many times. The chain uses TRBV4-2 and TRBJ2-1; 12 nucleotides line up with TRBD2. CDR3 length equals 17 residues. Germline V CDR1 and CDR2: LGHNA, YNFKEQ. Trimming cost V 0 bases and J 4 bases; bases outside gene matches: 4. The CDR3 loop is CASSQDQTSGGYNEQFF. In DNA, the CDR3 is TGTGCCAGCAGCCAAGATCAAACTAGCGGGGGGTACAATGAGCAGTTCTTC.